The next 29 T cell receptor beta chains were all read from a single sample in a study of shared clonotypes between healthy human individuals. Sequencing used immunoSEQ multiplex PCR; TCRdb keeps in-frame clones, though not all of them. The table has about 2 million clones, roughly 96% seen once; the top ten hold around 0.13%. The sequenced sample was naive CD4+ T cells sorted from blood. As to subset: CD45RA+ positively selected. These receptor sequences come from a man between 18 and 29 years old in good health.

The V gene is TRBV5-5, the J gene TRBJ2-7; 7 bases fit TRBD1. This CDR3 spans 15 amino acids. Germline V lookup: CDR1 SGHKS, CDR2 YYEKEE (reference sequence). Losses at the gene ends were 2 bases for V and 1 base for J; bases not matched to a gene: 6. The CDR3 loop reads CASSFWTGVSYEQYF. CDR3 DNA: TGTGCCAGCAGCTTTTGGACAGGCGTATCCTACGAGCAGTACTTC.

Of note for this clone: This may arise from a read error, as a much more abundant clone is one base away. Other DNA sequences within the sample encode an identical CDR3. This rearrangement joins TRBV30 to TRBJ1-2; no clear D gene. Germline CDR1 is GTSNPN and CDR2 is SVGIG (reference sequence). This CDR3 is 14 amino acids long. The CDR3 region is CAWSVLRGTYGYTF. CDR3 sequence (DNA): TGCGCCTGGAGTGTATTACGGGGTACCTATGGCTACACCTTC.

The chain recombines TRBV27 with TRBJ2-1; the match to TRBD2 covers 10 bases. Germline lookup yields CDR1 MNHEY and CDR2 SMNVEV (reference sequence). This CDR3 region has 18 residues. V trimming: 0 bases; J trimming: 5 bases; junction bases outside the gene matches: 10. The CDR3 DNA is TGTGCCAGCAGTTTATCTATGGTGGTAGCGGGGGGAAACAATGAGCAGTTCTTC. This codes for CASSLSMVVAGGNNEQFF.

This rearrangement joins TRBV5-1 to TRBJ2-3; D is possibly TRBD1 or TRBD2 (6 bases each). With 2 bases removed from V and 14 bases from J, the gap between germline ends came to 18 bases. Germline V lookup: CDR1 SGHRS, CDR2 YFSETQ. This CDR3 comprises 13 residues. The CDR3 spells CASSLRKETGAYF. CDR3 bases: TGCGCCAGCAGCTTAAGAAAGGAGACGGGGGCGTATTTT.

The chain has TRBV11-2 and TRBJ2-7; D may correspond to TRBD1 or TRBD2 (5 bases each). V was cut by 5 bases and J by 4 bases, with 18 bases left in between. The CDR3 sequence is 15 residues long. Germline V gene data show CDR1 as SGHAT and CDR2 as FQNNGV. CDR3 in amino acids: CASSPEGRDRYEQYF. The DNA of the CDR3 is TGTGCCAGCAGCCCCGAGGGCAGGGACCGGTACGAGCAGTACTTC.

The chain couples TRBV4-1 to TRBJ2-1; 11 bases are shared with TRBD2. With 2 bases clipped from V and 6 bases from J, the junction kept 3 bases outside the gene matches. The CDR3 is 15 residues long. The germline V gene has CDR1 MGHRA and CDR2 YSYEKL. CDR3 coding DNA: TGCGCCAGCAGCCAACCGGGACTAGCGGCCAATGAGCAGTTCTTC. Protein product: CASSQPGLAANEQFF.

The genes are TRBV7-9 and TRBJ1-1; the match to TRBD1 covers 8 bases. Germline V gives CDR1 SEHNR, CDR2 FQNEAQ (reference sequence). Trimming took 5 bases from V and 0 from J; bases not matched to a gene: 2. The CDR3 length is 14 residues. DNA of the CDR3: TGTGCCAGCAGCCAGGGACAGGTGAACACTGAAGCTTTCTTT. Its translation: CASSQGQVNTEAFF.

The rearrangement uses TRBV10-3 and TRBJ1-1; no clear D gene. V shed 4 bases and J shed 5 bases, with 11 bases lying between them. The CDR3 is 13 residues long. CDR1 and CDR2 from the germline V gene are ENHRY and SYGVKD. CDR3 sequence reads: CAISVEGRTEAFF. In DNA, the CDR3 is TGTGCCATCAGTGTGGAAGGTAGGACTGAAGCTTTCTTT.

V is TRBV7-8 and J is TRBJ2-1, with 8 bases lining up with TRBD2. Germline V gives CDR1 SGHVS, CDR2 FQNEAQ. V was clipped by 0 bases and J by 7 bases; unmatched bases: 11. The CDR3 contains 17 residues. CDR3: CASSLAGRAGFLNEQFF. CDR3 nucleotide sequence: TGTGCCAGCAGCTTAGCCGGGAGGGCCGGTTTCTTAAATGAGCAGTTCTTC.

This chain joins TRBV7-2 and TRBJ2-5; 7 bases are a match to TRBD2. Germline-derived CDR1 and CDR2 are SGHTA and FQGNSA. CDR3 length: 15 amino acids. Trimming at V came to 3 bases and at J to 5 bases, leaving 9 bases not matched to a gene. Here the CDR3 reads CASSFTLAERETQYF. CDR3 nucleotide sequence: TGTGCCAGCAGCTTCACTCTAGCGGAGAGGGAGACCCAGTACTTC.

This rearrangement joins TRBV5-8 to TRBJ1-2; 7 nucleotides match TRBD1. The CDR3 has 16 amino acids. Looked up from germline, CDR1 is SGHTS and CDR2 is YDEGEE. Trimming cost V 6 bases and J 7 bases; bases outside gene matches: 18. The CDR3 DNA is TGTGCCAGCATATCTCCTCTATTAACAGGGGAGAGTGGCTACACCTTC. Residues: CASISPLLTGESGYTF.

This clone was found a few times. Other DNA sequences of this sample code for an identical CDR3. This chain uses TRBV6-1 with TRBJ1-2; D is possibly TRBD1 (5 bases). Looked up from germline, CDR1 is MNHNS and CDR2 is SASEGT. V was shortened by 4 bases and J by 0 bases, with 12 bases between the two germline ends. The CDR3 has 15 residues. Here the CDR3 reads CASSVRDSANYGYTF. CDR3 nucleotides: TGTGCCAGCAGTGTACGGGACTCAGCTAACTATGGCTACACCTTC.

This clone showed up just a few times. The same CDR3 is also encoded by other DNA sequences in this sample. The rearrangement uses TRBV5-1 and TRBJ1-5; 7 nucleotides align to TRBD1. Germline CDR1 reads SGHRS; CDR2 reads YFSETQ. V dropped 5 bases and J dropped 1; count of bases not matched to a gene: 6. This CDR3 contains 15 residues. CDR3 loop: CASSPTGDSNQPQHF. CDR3 coding DNA: TGCGCCAGCAGTCCAACAGGGGACAGCAATCAGCCCCAGCATTTT.

The rearrangement uses TRBV19 and TRBJ1-3; D remains ambiguous. The CDR3 loop spans 16 amino acids. V was cut by 7 bases and J by 2 bases, with 18 bases left in between. From germline, CDR1 is LNHDA and CDR2 SQIVND (reference sequence). This CDR3 is CASTLGGTLPGNTIYF. The CDR3 DNA reads as TGTGCCAGTACCCTGGGAGGAACTCTGCCTGGAAACACCATATATTTT.

The V and J genes are TRBV6-5 and TRBJ2-1; D is undetermined. The CDR3 is made up of 14 amino acids. The V gene's germline CDR1 is MNHEY and CDR2 SVGAGI. Trimming left V 4 bases short and J 0 bases short, with 7 bases between. CDR3 nucleotides: TGTGCCAGCAGTTCGGGTAGCTCCTACAATGAGCAGTTCTTC. This encodes CASSSGSSYNEQFF.

The V and J genes are TRBV5-1 and TRBJ2-7, with 10 bases aligning to TRBD2. Germline CDR1 reads SGHRS; CDR2 reads YFSETQ. J was trimmed by 2 bases and V by 2 bases; bases with no gene match: 4. This CDR3 comprises 15 residues. CDR3 in DNA: TGCGCCAGCAGCTTTACACTAGCGGGGACCTACGAGCAGTACTTC. Residues: CASSFTLAGTYEQYF.

The chain joins TRBV4-1 to TRBJ2-7; D is ambiguous. The CDR3 extends over 15 amino acids. V was shortened by 2 bases and J by 11 bases, with 22 bases between the two germline ends. In germline, CDR1 is MGHRA, CDR2 YSYEKL. The CDR3 coding sequence is TGCGCCAGCAGCCAAACACCTCAGGACGGCCTGGAGAAGTACTTC. Translated: CASSQTPQDGLEKYF.

This chain links TRBV6-5 with TRBJ2-2, with TRBD2 identical over 11 bases. CDR3 length equals 15 residues. Germline CDR1 and CDR2: MNHEY and SVGAGI. V was pared by 6 bases and J by 2 bases, with 2 bases of the junction left unmatched. The CDR3 loop reads CASRGLAVNTGELFF. The CDR3 DNA reads TGTGCCAGCAGGGGACTAGCGGTTAACACCGGGGAGCTGTTTTTT.

The chain carries TRBV2 and TRBJ2-2; no definite D call. This CDR3 is 12 amino acids long. CDR1 and CDR2 (germline): SNHLY, FYNNEI. The ends were cut back, 10 bases at V and 2 bases at J, with 8 bases in the middle. The DNA of the CDR3 is TGTGCCACAGGACGCAACACCGGGGAGCTGTTTTTT. Its protein is CATGRNTGELFF.

Comments on this clone: Other DNA sequences within the sample encode an identical CDR3. The chain joins TRBV7-9 to TRBJ1-3; 7 bases match TRBD1. Germline V gives CDR1 SEHNR, CDR2 FQNEAQ (reference sequence). The CDR3 spans 15 residues. V lost 5 bases, J lost 0 bases, and 4 bases stayed unmatched. The CDR3 is CASSPGQSSGNTIYF. In DNA, the CDR3 is TGTGCCAGCAGCCCGGGACAGTCCTCTGGAAACACCATATATTTT.

The V gene is TRBV19, the J gene TRBJ1-4, with a weak D call TRBD1 (6 bases). Trimming took off 4 bases at V and 3 bases at J, with 9 bases between the two ends. From germline, CDR1 is LNHDA and CDR2 SQIVND (reference sequence). The CDR3 extends over 14 amino acids. CDR3 DNA sequence: TGTGCCAGTAGTACGGGGGCAGCTAATGAAAAACTGTTTTTT. The encoded protein is CASSTGAANEKLFF.

The chain joins TRBV7-6 to TRBJ2-7, with D maybe TRBD1 (5 bases). CDR3 length equals 14 residues. Germline CDR1 reads SGHVS; CDR2 reads FNYEAQ. V gave up 1 base and J gave up 2 bases, with 9 bases separating them. CDR3 DNA sequence: TGTGCCAGCAGCTTAGATCAGGGAACCTACGAGCAGTACTTC. As protein: CASSLDQGTYEQYF.

V and J are TRBV4-3 and TRBJ1-2; D is possibly TRBD1 (6 bases). The CDR3 is 16 residues long. Trimming stripped 3 bases from V and 4 bases from J, with 18 bases between. Germline V CDR1 and CDR2: LGHNA, YSLEER. CDR3 in DNA: TGCGCCAGCAGCCAGGGGGCACCCCGCTCAGGCTATGGCTACACCTTC. This encodes CASSQGAPRSGYGYTF.

The chain uses TRBV7-2 and TRBJ2-2, with 7 bases identical to TRBD2. Germline V gene sequence: CDR1 SGHTA, CDR2 FQGNSA. The CDR3 is 16 amino acids. J was trimmed by 4 bases and V by 3 bases; bases with no gene match: 8. In DNA, the CDR3 is TGTGCCAGCAGCTTGGGCGGGAGCGCGGGCACCGGGGAGCTGTTTTTT. This translates into CASSLGGSAGTGELFF. Using reference TRBV7-2 and TRBJ2-2 for the parts outside the CDR3, the full variable domain is GAGVSQSPSNKVTEKGKDVELRCDPISGHTALYWYRQSLGQGLEFLIYFQGNSAPDKSGLPSDRFSAERTGGSVSTLTIQRTQQEDSAVYLCASSLGGSAGTGELFFGEGSRLTVL.

The chain uses TRBV14 and TRBJ2-7; tentatively, D is TRBD2 (6 bases). V gave up 1 base and J gave up 6 bases, with 13 bases separating them. The V gene's germline CDR1 is SGHDN and CDR2 FVKESK. This CDR3 comprises 14 residues. CDR3 residues: CASSQVQTSGEQYF. The CDR3 DNA follows: TGTGCCAGCAGCCAAGTTCAGACTAGTGGCGAGCAGTACTTC. Full variable domain (outside the CDR3, taken from reference TRBV14 and TRBJ2-7): EAGVTQFPSHSVIEKGQTVTLRCDPISGHDNLYWYRRVMGKEIKFLLHFVKESKQDESGMPNNRFLAERTGGTYSTLKVQPAELEDSGVYFCASSQVQTSGEQYFGPGTRLTVT.

This chain links TRBV28 with TRBJ2-1; 8 bases agree with TRBD1. CDR1 and CDR2 (germline): MDHEN, SYDVKM. The CDR3 loop spans 12 amino acids. Trimming at V came to 3 bases and at J to 13 bases, leaving 5 bases not matched to a gene. The CDR3, as DNA: TGTGCCAGCAGTTTGGTCGGGACAGGCCAGTTCTTC. Amino acids: CASSLVGTGQFF.

This clone has a single count. Other DNA sequences in the sample encode the same CDR3. The V call is TRBV30, the J call TRBJ1-4; no clear D. The CDR3 has 12 amino acids. Germline CDR1 reads GTSNPN; CDR2 reads SVGIG (reference sequence). V lost 0 bases and J lost 8, with 7 bases in between. The CDR3 coding sequence is TGTGCCTGGAGTGTAGGGCCGGAAAAACTGTTTTTT. Its translation: CAWSVGPEKLFF.

This clone was detected once. This chain joins TRBV7-8 and TRBJ2-7; 15 nucleotides match TRBD2. The germline gives CDR1 SGHVS, CDR2 FQNEAQ. The length of the CDR3 is 20 residues. V trimming: 2 bases; J trimming: 0 bases; junction bases outside the gene matches: 11. CDR3 in DNA: TGTGCCAGCAGCTTACGGTCACCGGGACTAGCGGGGGGTTACTCCTACGAGCAGTACTTC. It is translated as CASSLRSPGLAGGYSYEQYF.

J is TRBJ2-6 and V is TRBV7-9; D is unclear. The germline CDR1 and CDR2 sequences are SEHNR and FQNEAQ (reference sequence). V was trimmed by 2 bases and J by 0 bases, leaving 8 bases between them. This CDR3 spans 16 amino acids. CDR3 DNA sequence: TGTGCCAGCAGCTTAAACGTGGTCTCTGGGGCCAACGTCCTGACTTTC. Translating it yields CASSLNVVSGANVLTF.